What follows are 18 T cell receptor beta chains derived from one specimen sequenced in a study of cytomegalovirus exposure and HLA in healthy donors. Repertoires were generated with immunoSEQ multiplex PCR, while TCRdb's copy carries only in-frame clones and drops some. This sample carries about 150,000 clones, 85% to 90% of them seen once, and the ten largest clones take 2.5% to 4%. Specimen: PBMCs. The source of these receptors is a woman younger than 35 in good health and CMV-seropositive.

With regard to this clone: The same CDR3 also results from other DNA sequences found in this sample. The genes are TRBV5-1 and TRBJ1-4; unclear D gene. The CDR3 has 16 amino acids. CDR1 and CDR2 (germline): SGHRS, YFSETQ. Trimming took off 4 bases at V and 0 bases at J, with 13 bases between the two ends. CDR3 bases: TGCGCCAGCAGCCTAAGGACTCCTGCAACTAATGAAAAACTGTTTTTT. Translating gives CASSLRTPATNEKLFF.

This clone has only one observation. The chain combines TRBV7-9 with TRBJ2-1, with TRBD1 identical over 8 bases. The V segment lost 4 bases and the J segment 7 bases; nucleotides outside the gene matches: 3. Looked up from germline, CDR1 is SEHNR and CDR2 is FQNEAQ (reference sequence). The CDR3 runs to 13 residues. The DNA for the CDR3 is TGTGCCAGCAGCTGGGACAGGCGTAATGAGCAGTTCTTC. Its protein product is CASSWDRRNEQFF.

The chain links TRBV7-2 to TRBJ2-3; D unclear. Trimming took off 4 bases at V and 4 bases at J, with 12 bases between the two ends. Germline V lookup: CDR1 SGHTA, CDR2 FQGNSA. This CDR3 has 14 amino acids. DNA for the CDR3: TGTGCCAGCAGCTCCAGAGGTTTAGCAGATACGCAGTATTTT. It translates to CASSSRGLADTQYF.

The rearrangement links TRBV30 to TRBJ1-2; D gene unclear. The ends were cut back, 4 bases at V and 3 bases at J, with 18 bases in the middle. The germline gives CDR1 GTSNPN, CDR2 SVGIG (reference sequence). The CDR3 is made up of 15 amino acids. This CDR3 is CAWIWSGSLDYGYTF. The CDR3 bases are TGTGCCTGGATTTGGTCCGGGAGTCTCGACTATGGCTACACCTTC. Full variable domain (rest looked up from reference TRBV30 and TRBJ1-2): SQTIHQWPATLVQPVGSPLSLECTVEGTSNPNLYWYRQAAGRGLQLLFYSVGIGQISSEVPQNLSASRPQDRQFILSSKKLLLSDSGFYLCAWIWSGSLDYGYTFGSGTRLTVV.

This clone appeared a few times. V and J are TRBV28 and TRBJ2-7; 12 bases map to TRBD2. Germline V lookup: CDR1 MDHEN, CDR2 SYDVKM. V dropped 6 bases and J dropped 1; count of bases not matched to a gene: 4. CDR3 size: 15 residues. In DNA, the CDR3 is TGTGCCAGCAGACTAACTAGCGGGAGGTCCTACGAGCAGTACTTC. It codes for CASRLTSGRSYEQYF.

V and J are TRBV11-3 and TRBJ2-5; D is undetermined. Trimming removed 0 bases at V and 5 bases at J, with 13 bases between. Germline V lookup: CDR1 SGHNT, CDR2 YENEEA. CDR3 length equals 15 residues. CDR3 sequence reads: CASSLEHSQMETQYF. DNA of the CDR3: TGTGCCAGCAGCTTAGAGCACTCACAGATGGAGACCCAGTACTTC.

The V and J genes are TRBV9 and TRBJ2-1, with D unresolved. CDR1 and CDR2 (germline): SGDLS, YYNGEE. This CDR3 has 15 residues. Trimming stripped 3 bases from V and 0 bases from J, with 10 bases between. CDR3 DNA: TGTGCCAGCAGCGACAGCCACAACTCCTACAATGAGCAGTTCTTC. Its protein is CASSDSHNSYNEQFF.

Here the CDR3 reads CASSDPHPGLAELTNLTDTQYF. In nucleotides, the CDR3 is TGTGCCAGCAGTGACCCCCATCCGGGACTAGCGGAATTAACTAATCTCACAGATACGCAGTATTTT. The genes are TRBV6-4 and TRBJ2-3, with 11 bases matching TRBD2. Germline V gene lookup returns CDR1 MRHNA and CDR2 SNTAGT. The CDR3 spans 22 residues. J lost 2 bases, V lost 2 bases, and 21 bases had no gene match.

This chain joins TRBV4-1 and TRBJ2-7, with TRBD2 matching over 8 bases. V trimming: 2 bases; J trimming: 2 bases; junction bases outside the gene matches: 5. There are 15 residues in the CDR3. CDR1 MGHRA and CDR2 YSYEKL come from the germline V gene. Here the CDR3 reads CASSQPAGGAYEQYF. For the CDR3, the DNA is TGCGCCAGCAGCCAACCCGCCGGGGGGGCCTACGAGCAGTACTTC.

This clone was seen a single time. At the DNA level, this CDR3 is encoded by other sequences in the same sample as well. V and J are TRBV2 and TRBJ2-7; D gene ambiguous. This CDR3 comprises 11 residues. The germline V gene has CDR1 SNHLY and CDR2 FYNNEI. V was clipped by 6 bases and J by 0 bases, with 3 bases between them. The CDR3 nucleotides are TGTGCCAGCAGCTTCTCCTACGAGCAGTACTTC. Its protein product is CASSFSYEQYF.

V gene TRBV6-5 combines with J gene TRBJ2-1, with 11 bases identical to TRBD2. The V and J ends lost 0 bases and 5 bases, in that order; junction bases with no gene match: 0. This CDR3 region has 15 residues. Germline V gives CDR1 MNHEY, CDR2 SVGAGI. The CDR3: CASSYSTSGDNEQFF. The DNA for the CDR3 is TGTGCCAGCAGTTACTCGACTAGCGGGGACAATGAGCAGTTCTTC.

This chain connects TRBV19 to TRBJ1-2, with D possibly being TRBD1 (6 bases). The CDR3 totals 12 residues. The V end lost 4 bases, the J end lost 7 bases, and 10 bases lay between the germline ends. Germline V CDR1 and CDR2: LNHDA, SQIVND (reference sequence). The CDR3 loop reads CASSTGQSGYTF. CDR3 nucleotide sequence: TGTGCCAGTAGTACTGGACAGAGTGGCTACACCTTC.

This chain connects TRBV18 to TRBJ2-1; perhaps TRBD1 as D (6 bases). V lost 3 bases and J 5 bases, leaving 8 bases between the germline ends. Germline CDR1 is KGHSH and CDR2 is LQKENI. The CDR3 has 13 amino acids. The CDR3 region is CASSPGQNNEQFF. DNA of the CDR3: TGTGCCAGCTCACCTGGACAGAACAATGAGCAGTTCTTC.

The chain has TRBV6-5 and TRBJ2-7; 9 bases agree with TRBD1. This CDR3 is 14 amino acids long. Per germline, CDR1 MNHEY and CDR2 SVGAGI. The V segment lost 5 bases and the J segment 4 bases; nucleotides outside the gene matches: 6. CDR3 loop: CASSRGTGRYEQYF. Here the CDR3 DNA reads TGTGCCAGCAGTAGGGGGACAGGGAGATACGAGCAGTACTTC.

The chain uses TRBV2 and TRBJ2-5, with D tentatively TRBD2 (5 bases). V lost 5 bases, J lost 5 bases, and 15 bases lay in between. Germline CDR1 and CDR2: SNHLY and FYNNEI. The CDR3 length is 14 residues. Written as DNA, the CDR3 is TGTGCCAGCAGTAAAGAACTAGATCCCGAGACCCAGTACTTC. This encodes CASSKELDPETQYF.

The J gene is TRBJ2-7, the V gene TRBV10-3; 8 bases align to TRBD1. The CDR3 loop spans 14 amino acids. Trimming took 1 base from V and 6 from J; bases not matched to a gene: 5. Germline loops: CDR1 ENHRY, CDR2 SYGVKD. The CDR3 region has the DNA TGTGCCATCAGTGAGTTATCAGGGGGCGGCGAGCAGTACTTC. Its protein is CAISELSGGGEQYF.

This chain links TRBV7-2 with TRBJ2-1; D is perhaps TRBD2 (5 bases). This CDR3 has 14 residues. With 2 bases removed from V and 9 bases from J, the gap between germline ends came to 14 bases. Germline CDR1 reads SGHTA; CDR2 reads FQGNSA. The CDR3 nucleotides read TGTGCCAGCAGCTTATCACCAAGGACTGTTGAGCAGTTCTTC. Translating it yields CASSLSPRTVEQFF.

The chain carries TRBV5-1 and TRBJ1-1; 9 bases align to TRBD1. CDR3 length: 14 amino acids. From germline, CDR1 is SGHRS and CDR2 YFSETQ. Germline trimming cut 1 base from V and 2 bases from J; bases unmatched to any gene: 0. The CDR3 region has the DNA TGCGCCAGCAGCTTGACAGGGGGCAACACTGAAGCTTTCTTT. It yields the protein CASSLTGGNTEAFF.